This TCR beta chain was sequenced in a study of OX40 agonist ivuxolimab in advanced cancers. For the study at large: Ivuxolimab, which is an agonistic anti-OX40 (CD134) antibody, was administered to the patients.

Produced via immunoSEQ multiplex PCR; TCRdb's table is partial and in-frame only. The sample holds roughly 67,000 clones, roughly 84% seen once. The trim removed 5 bases at V and 4 bases at J, leaving 7 bases unmatched. Germline lookup yields CDR1 MNHEY and CDR2 SVGAGI. The CDR3 is 15 residues long. The sequence was obtained from an adult with an advanced solid tumor such as melanoma, head and neck, liver or kidney cancer. The specimen was CD4+ or CD8+ T cells sorted from blood, collected in a trial of the OX40 agonist ivuxolimab. V usage is TRBV6-5 and J usage is TRBJ2-2; 7 bases match TRBD1. The CDR3 nucleotides are TGTGCCAGCAGTCGCACAGGGGTCGCCACCGGGGAGCTGTTTTTT. Its translation is CASSRTGVATGELFF.